This TCR beta chain was sequenced in a study of OX40 agonist ivuxolimab in advanced cancers. Study in general: Patients were roughly 81% male with ages roughly 23 to 79, mean 60. The study's findings and limits: The authors also found low normalized T-cell clonal expansion in some nonresponders. Among patients with partial responses at 0.1-3.0 mg/kg, clonal expansion was among the lowest.

Details on this clone: Its antigen is as yet unknown.

The trim removed 1 base at V and 4 bases at J, leaving 5 bases unmatched. The CDR3 contains 15 residues. Germline lookup yields CDR1 LNHDA and CDR2 SQIVND (reference sequence). Here immunoSEQ multiplex PCR was the method, and the copy in TCRdb shows in-frame clones only, minus some. This table has about 77,000 clones, around 87% appearing once. The source of this sequence is an adult with an advanced solid tumor such as melanoma, head and neck, liver or kidney cancer. The gene calls are TRBV19 and TRBJ2-3, with TRBD1 matching 7 bases. This specimen was CD4+ or CD8+ T cells sorted from blood, taken in a trial of the OX40 agonist ivuxolimab. CDR3 protein: CASSIGQGRADTQYF. The CDR3 nucleotides read TGTGCCAGTAGTATAGGACAGGGTCGGGCAGATACGCAGTATTTT.